The rows below give T cell receptor beta chains drawn from one sample of a study of blood T cell repertoires in COVID-19. Sequencing used immunoSEQ multiplex PCR; TCRdb keeps in-frame clones, though not all of them. The sample shows around 220,000 clones, approximately 90% of them seen only once. The sample was peripheral blood. The receptors shown here come from a woman aged 40-49 years who had recovered from COVID-19. Both conserved end residues are part of each CDR3. Fields, in order: clone size, D gene, J gene, V gene, CDR3 length, CDR3 protein, CDR3 DNA. D genes are given only for firm matches. Not every row has a clone size; where given, it reads once, few, many or a size class.

clone_size: .
d_call: .
j_call: TRBJ2-1
v_call: TRBV13
cdr3_length: 14
cdr3_aa: CASSLSRVRGEQFF
cdr3_nt: TGTGCCAGCAGCTTAAGCCGAGTTAGGGGTGAGCAGTTCTTC

clone_size: .
d_call: .
j_call: TRBJ2-3
v_call: TRBV4-3
cdr3_length: 16
cdr3_aa: CASSQGGLGGTDTQYF
cdr3_nt: TGCGCCAGCAGCCAAGGTGGACTTGGGGGCACAGATACGCAGTATTTT

clone_size: .
d_call: TRBD1
j_call: TRBJ2-7
v_call: TRBV7-9
cdr3_length: 12
cdr3_aa: CASSLTGYEQYF
cdr3_nt: TGTGCCAGCAGCTTGACAGGGTACGAGCAGTACTTC

clone_size: few
d_call: .
j_call: TRBJ1-1
v_call: TRBV6-2/TRBV6-3
cdr3_length: 14
cdr3_aa: CASSYSSRVTEAFF
cdr3_nt: TGTGCCAGCAGTTACTCGAGTCGAGTTACTGAAGCTTTCTTT

clone_size: .
d_call: TRBD1
j_call: TRBJ2-3
v_call: TRBV19
cdr3_length: 14
cdr3_aa: CASSKRTGADTQYF
cdr3_nt: TGTGCCAGTAGCAAAAGGACAGGGGCAGATACGCAGTATTTT

clone_size: .
d_call: TRBD1
j_call: TRBJ2-1
v_call: TRBV29-1
cdr3_length: 12
cdr3_aa: CSGGRTGVEQFF
cdr3_nt: TGCAGCGGGGGCCGGACAGGGGTAGAGCAGTTCTTC

clone_size: .
d_call: .
j_call: TRBJ2-7
v_call: TRBV11-2
cdr3_length: 16
cdr3_aa: CASSRIATGSSYEQYF
cdr3_nt: TGTGCCAGCAGCCGAATAGCTACAGGAAGCTCCTACGAGCAGTACTTC

clone_size: .
d_call: TRBD2
j_call: TRBJ2-7
v_call: TRBV6-1
cdr3_length: 15
cdr3_aa: CASSEWGTIPYEQYF
cdr3_nt: TGTGCCAGCAGTGAATGGGGGACTATCCCCTACGAGCAGTACTTC

clone_size: .
d_call: TRBD1
j_call: TRBJ2-7
v_call: TRBV6-5
cdr3_length: 13
cdr3_aa: CASSPGQSYEQYF
cdr3_nt: TGTGCCAGCAGCCCGGGACAGTCCTACGAGCAGTACTTC

clone_size: .
d_call: TRBD2
j_call: TRBJ2-1
v_call: TRBV25-1
cdr3_length: 17
cdr3_aa: CASSEGGGLALRNEQFF
cdr3_nt: TGTGCCAGCAGCGAAGGGGGGGGACTAGCGCTCCGAAATGAGCAGTTCTTC

clone_size: .
d_call: TRBD1
j_call: TRBJ2-5
v_call: TRBV7-9
cdr3_length: 14
cdr3_aa: CASSPWTGEETQYF
cdr3_nt: TGTGCCAGCAGCCCGTGGACAGGGGAAGAGACCCAGTACTTC

clone_size: few
d_call: TRBD1
j_call: TRBJ1-5
v_call: TRBV9
cdr3_length: 15
cdr3_aa: CASSVGQGPNQPQHF
cdr3_nt: TGTGCCAGCAGCGTGGGACAGGGGCCCAATCAGCCCCAGCATTTT

clone_size: .
d_call: .
j_call: TRBJ1-3
v_call: TRBV11-3
cdr3_length: 14
cdr3_aa: CASSLSGAGNTIYF
cdr3_nt: TGTGCCAGCAGCTTATCGGGGGCTGGAAACACCATATATTTT

clone_size: .
d_call: .
j_call: TRBJ1-2
v_call: TRBV7-2
cdr3_length: 12
cdr3_aa: CASSSSNYGYTF
cdr3_nt: TGTGCCAGCAGCTCCTCTAACTATGGCTACACCTTC

clone_size: .
d_call: .
j_call: TRBJ1-1
v_call: TRBV7-8
cdr3_length: 19
cdr3_aa: CASSLSTGGGAGTYTEAFF
cdr3_nt: TGTGCCAGCAGCTTATCTACCGGGGGGGGCGCGGGCACATATACTGAAGCTTTCTTT

clone_size: .
d_call: .
j_call: TRBJ2-7
v_call: TRBV7-9
cdr3_length: 18
cdr3_aa: CASNPLGPSGGFPYEQYF
cdr3_nt: TGTGCCAGCAACCCTTTGGGGCCCTCTGGGGGGTTTCCCTACGAGCAGTACTTC

clone_size: .
d_call: .
j_call: TRBJ1-5
v_call: TRBV2
cdr3_length: 15
cdr3_aa: CASSVEGGGNQPQHF
cdr3_nt: TGTGCCAGCAGTGTTGAGGGTGGCGGCAATCAGCCCCAGCATTTT

clone_size: .
d_call: .
j_call: TRBJ1-5
v_call: TRBV21-1
cdr3_length: 15
cdr3_aa: CASSKVDDTNQPQHF
cdr3_nt: TGTGCCAGCAGCAAAGTAGATGATACTAATCAGCCCCAGCATTTT

clone_size: .
d_call: TRBD1
j_call: TRBJ1-1
v_call: TRBV9
cdr3_length: 14
cdr3_aa: CASSADRGYTEAFF
cdr3_nt: TGTGCCAGCAGCGCGGACAGGGGGTACACTGAAGCTTTCTTT

clone_size: .
d_call: TRBD1
j_call: TRBJ1-3
v_call: TRBV7-9
cdr3_length: 15
cdr3_aa: CASSPGTGSGNTIYF
cdr3_nt: TGTGCCAGCAGCCCCGGGACAGGATCTGGAAACACCATATATTTT

clone_size: .
d_call: .
j_call: TRBJ1-5
v_call: TRBV2
cdr3_length: 15
cdr3_aa: CASSALTGTNQPQHF
cdr3_nt: TGTGCCAGCAGTGCCTTAACGGGGACTAATCAGCCCCAGCATTTT

clone_size: .
d_call: .
j_call: TRBJ1-4
v_call: TRBV6-5
cdr3_length: 15
cdr3_aa: CASRGAAGNNEKLFF
cdr3_nt: TGTGCCAGCAGAGGGGCGGCAGGCAATAATGAAAAACTGTTTTTT

clone_size: .
d_call: .
j_call: TRBJ1-1
v_call: TRBV19
cdr3_length: 13
cdr3_aa: CASSEQFVTEAFF
cdr3_nt: TGTGCCAGTAGTGAACAGTTTGTCACTGAAGCTTTCTTT

clone_size: .
d_call: TRBD1
j_call: TRBJ2-1
v_call: TRBV5-6
cdr3_length: 16
cdr3_aa: CASSWRGQGAYNEQFF
cdr3_nt: TGTGCCAGCAGCTGGAGGGGACAGGGGGCCTACAATGAGCAGTTCTTC

clone_size: .
d_call: .
j_call: TRBJ2-5
v_call: TRBV24-1
cdr3_length: 14
cdr3_aa: CATQKRQAGETQYF
cdr3_nt: TGTGCCACCCAGAAGCGACAGGCCGGAGAGACCCAGTACTTC

clone_size: .
d_call: TRBD1
j_call: TRBJ2-3
v_call: TRBV6-5
cdr3_length: 14
cdr3_aa: CASSRDRASDTQYF
cdr3_nt: TGTGCCAGCAGCCGGGACAGGGCGTCAGATACGCAGTATTTT

clone_size: .
d_call: TRBD1
j_call: TRBJ2-4
v_call: TRBV7-2
cdr3_length: 14
cdr3_aa: CASSLTGSKNIQYF
cdr3_nt: TGTGCCAGCAGCTTGACAGGGTCCAAAAACATTCAGTACTTC

clone_size: .
d_call: TRBD2
j_call: TRBJ2-7
v_call: TRBV18
cdr3_length: 13
cdr3_aa: CASSGLAGDEQYF
cdr3_nt: TGTGCCAGCTCAGGACTAGCGGGAGACGAGCAGTACTTC